The next 25 T cell receptor beta chains were all read from a single sample in a study of siplizumab effects on memory and regulatory T cells. Data came from immunoSEQ multiplex PCR; TCRdb stores just in-frame clones and leaves some out. The repertoire holds approximately 68,000 clones, with about 89% as singletons. Sample: CD8+ T cells sorted from blood. The origin of the receptors is a human donor in good health.

This chain connects TRBV27 to TRBJ2-1; D call uncertain. The ends were cut back, 6 bases at V and 9 bases at J, with 15 bases in the middle. The CDR3 is 13 residues long. Germline CDR1 MNHEY, CDR2 SMNVEV (reference sequence). The CDR3 sequence is CASSPASYAEQFF. CDR3 DNA: TGTGCCAGCAGCCCCGCATCCTACGCTGAGCAGTTCTTC.

The chain employs TRBV6-5 and TRBJ2-7; 9 bases are a match to TRBD1. This CDR3 has 15 amino acids. Germline trimming cut 4 bases from V and 1 base from J; bases unmatched to any gene: 5. Germline CDR1 and CDR2: MNHEY and SVGAGI. The CDR3 DNA sequence: TGTGCCAGCAGTTTATGGACAGGGGCGTCCTACGAGCAGTACTTC. Its translation is CASSLWTGASYEQYF.

This chain connects TRBV19 to TRBJ2-7; the D is unclear. The CDR3 totals 13 residues. V lost 7 bases and J 4 bases, leaving 14 bases between the germline ends. The germline CDR1 and CDR2 sequences are LNHDA and SQIVND (reference sequence). The CDR3 reads CASNAAGGYEQYF. The DNA for the CDR3 is TGTGCCAGTAATGCGGCAGGTGGATACGAGCAGTACTTC.

CDR3 DNA: TGTGCCAGCAAAGGTGTCATTGCTGGGGCCAACGTCCTGACTTTC. Translating gives CASKGVIAGANVLTF. The chain joins TRBV6-6 to TRBJ2-6, with D hard to call. V lost 7 bases and J lost 2, with 12 bases in between. Germline V gene sequence: CDR1 MNHNY, CDR2 SVGAGI (reference sequence). The CDR3 loop spans 15 amino acids.

This clone was recorded once. This chain links TRBV27 with TRBJ2-7; D is undetermined. The V and J ends lost 4 bases and 0 bases respectively, with 16 bases between them. The CDR3 runs to 16 residues. Looked up from germline, CDR1 is MNHEY and CDR2 is SMNVEV (reference sequence). CDR3 protein: CASSSSLNSVSYEQYF. Written as DNA, the CDR3 is TGTGCCAGCAGTTCATCTCTAAACAGCGTCTCCTACGAGCAGTACTTC.

V gene TRBV5-6 combines with J gene TRBJ2-1; the match to TRBD2 covers 14 bases. J lost 1 base, V lost 0 bases, and 3 bases had no gene match. Germline lookup yields CDR1 SGHDT and CDR2 YYEEEE. This CDR3 spans 18 amino acids. This CDR3 reads CASSLDGTSGGSYNEQFF. The CDR3 coding sequence is TGTGCCAGCAGCTTGGATGGGACTAGCGGGGGTTCCTACAATGAGCAGTTCTTC.

This clone has just a few counts. This same CDR3 is encoded by further DNA sequences in the sample. The rearrangement links TRBV2 to TRBJ2-2; D tentatively fits TRBD1 or TRBD2 (5 bases each). The V gene's germline CDR1 is SNHLY and CDR2 FYNNEI. The CDR3 extends over 15 amino acids. Deletions cut 1 base from V and 4 bases from J, with 10 bases between. The CDR3 bases are TGTGCCAGCAGTGAAGGTCCGAGGGGCACCGGGGAGCTGTTTTTT. Translating it yields CASSEGPRGTGELFF.

This sequence joins TRBV19 and TRBJ2-7, with D unclear. The germline V and J ends were trimmed by 5 bases and 2 bases, with 7 bases remaining between them. The CDR3 is 12 residues long. Germline V lookup: CDR1 LNHDA, CDR2 SQIVND (reference sequence). The CDR3 bases are TGTGCCAGTAGTGAATCCGCCTACGAGCAGTACTTC. Its translation: CASSESAYEQYF.

The gene calls are TRBV6-5 and TRBJ1-3, with no clear D. Looked up from germline, CDR1 is MNHEY and CDR2 is SVGAGI. V shed 7 bases and J shed 0 bases, with 13 bases lying between them. The CDR3 has 15 amino acids. The CDR3 DNA follows: TGTGCCAGCACTTATGCTTGGCACTCTGGAAACACCATATATTTT. Its translation is CASTYAWHSGNTIYF.

The chain recombines TRBV7-8 with TRBJ1-5; TRBD1 might be the D (5 bases). Germline V gene lookup returns CDR1 SGHVS and CDR2 FQNEAQ. The V end lost 1 base, the J end lost 3 bases, and 10 bases lay between the germline ends. The CDR3 loop spans 15 amino acids. The CDR3 spells CASSLGGFVNQPQHF. The DNA for the CDR3 is TGTGCCAGCAGCTTAGGGGGGTTTGTCAATCAGCCCCAGCATTTT.

This clone was counted a few times. The V and J genes are TRBV2 and TRBJ1-5; tentatively, D is TRBD1 (5 bases). Germline assignment: CDR1 SNHLY and CDR2 FYNNEI. V was pared by 6 bases and J by 3 bases, with 15 bases between. This CDR3 has 15 residues. DNA for the CDR3: TGTGCCAGCAGCCCAGGGTTCATTAACAATCAGCCCCAGCATTTT. Its translation: CASSPGFINNQPQHF.

The chain has TRBV27 and TRBJ2-7, with 8 bases aligning to TRBD1. The ends lost 6 bases at V and 5 bases at J; junction bases unmatched: 9. Germline loops: CDR1 MNHEY, CDR2 SMNVEV (reference sequence). The CDR3 has 14 amino acids. CDR3 DNA sequence: TGTGCCAGCAGCCCCTACGACAGGGGCAACGAGCAGTACTTC. This sequence encodes CASSPYDRGNEQYF.

The chain has TRBV5-4 and TRBJ2-3, with 11 bases identical to TRBD2. J lost 1 base, V lost 5 bases, and 9 bases had no gene match. The CDR3 has 17 residues. Germline CDR1 is SGHNT and CDR2 is YYREEE (reference sequence). The CDR3 protein is CASRTLAGGLGTDTQYF. CDR3 DNA sequence: TGTGCCAGCAGGACCCTAGCGGGAGGATTGGGCACAGATACGCAGTATTTT.

This rearrangement joins TRBV6-5 to TRBJ2-1, with TRBD2 matching over 7 bases. CDR1 and CDR2 (germline): MNHEY, SVGAGI. This CDR3 is 15 amino acids long. V was clipped by 5 bases and J by 8 bases; unmatched bases: 12. CDR3 DNA sequence: TGTGCCAGCAGTAGTCTTGGGGGAGGGCTCGATGAGCAGTTCTTC. This gives the protein CASSSLGGGLDEQFF.

This clone appeared a few times. The rearrangement links TRBV12-5 to TRBJ2-5; 14 nucleotides match TRBD2. After removal of 6 bases from V and 1 base from J, the junction contained 10 bases not matched to a gene. Germline CDR1 is LGHNT and CDR2 is FRNRAP. The CDR3 loop spans 18 amino acids. The CDR3 DNA reads as TGTGCTAGTGGCCGCCACGGGACTAGCGGGAGTTCCCAAGAGACCCAGTACTTC. Its translation: CASGRHGTSGSSQETQYF.

This clone appeared a single time. The CDR3, as DNA: TGCGCCAGCAGCCAAATTTGGCAGGGGGGCGGGGAGCTGTTTTTT. Its translation is CASSQIWQGGGELFF. The rearrangement joins TRBV4-1 to TRBJ2-2; D might be TRBD1 (7 bases). Germline CDR1 reads MGHRA; CDR2 reads YSYEKL. CDR3 size: 15 residues. Deletions cut 2 bases from V and 7 bases from J, with 14 bases between.

The chain employs TRBV19 and TRBJ1-5; possible D gene TRBD1, 5 bases. V lost 3 bases to trimming and J lost 7 bases, with 13 bases between them. CDR3 length: 14 amino acids. CDR1 LNHDA and CDR2 SQIVND come from the germline V gene (reference sequence). CDR3 in amino acids: CASSIPMGDQPQHF. In nucleotides, the CDR3 is TGTGCCAGTAGTATTCCCATGGGGGACCAGCCCCAGCATTTT. Using reference TRBV19 and TRBJ1-5 for the parts outside the CDR3, the full variable domain is DGGITQSPKYLFRKEGQNVTLSCEQNLNHDAMYWYRQDPGQGLRLIYYSQIVNDFQKGDIAEGYSVSREKKESFPLTVTSAQKNPTAFYLCASSIPMGDQPQHFGDGTRLSIL.

The chain joins TRBV7-6 to TRBJ2-7, with 8 nucleotides matching TRBD2. The germline V gene has CDR1 SGHVS and CDR2 FNYEAQ. CDR3 length: 15 residues. V lost 1 base, J lost 4 bases, and 6 bases stayed unmatched. Here the CDR3 DNA reads TGTGCCAGCAGCTTAGGGCCCAGCGGGGGTTACGAGCAGTACTTC. Protein: CASSLGPSGGYEQYF.

The CDR3 protein is CASSVETNHNEQFF. In DNA, the CDR3 is TGTGCCAGCAGCGTTGAGACAAACCACAATGAGCAGTTCTTC. The genes are TRBV9 and TRBJ2-1; no clear D. Germline CDR1 reads SGDLS; CDR2 reads YYNGEE. With 2 bases removed from V and 5 bases from J, the gap between germline ends came to 11 bases. This CDR3 is 14 amino acids long.

This chain joins TRBV6-4 and TRBJ2-1, with D possibly being TRBD2 (5 bases). The CDR3 contains 16 residues. The germline gives CDR1 MRHNA, CDR2 SNTAGT. Trimming took off 0 bases at V and 5 bases at J, with 14 bases between the two ends. CDR3 sequence reads: CASSDSPSLADNEQFF. CDR3 DNA sequence: TGTGCCAGCAGTGACTCCCCGTCCCTAGCAGACAATGAGCAGTTCTTC.

The chain links TRBV30 to TRBJ1-2; D perhaps matches TRBD1 (6 bases). From germline, CDR1 is GTSNPN and CDR2 SVGIG (reference sequence). The CDR3 loop spans 13 amino acids. V dropped 5 bases and J dropped 3 bases, with 13 bases sitting between them. The DNA of the CDR3 is TGTGCCTGGTATATCGGGGGCGACTATGGCTACACCTTC. This sequence encodes CAWYIGGDYGYTF.

The gene calls are TRBV6-5 and TRBJ2-5, with TRBD1 as a possible D gene (6 bases). From germline, CDR1 is MNHEY and CDR2 SVGAGI. The CDR3 contains 15 residues. Trimming took 5 bases from V and 2 from J, leaving 15 bases between them. The CDR3: CASSPPYGTQETQYF. The CDR3 bases are TGTGCCAGCAGTCCGCCATACGGGACACAAGAGACCCAGTACTTC.

V gene TRBV19 combines with J gene TRBJ2-7; TRBD1 matches at 7 bases. V shed 6 bases, J shed 4 bases, and the junction held 12 bases outside the gene matches. The CDR3 runs to 15 residues. The V gene's germline CDR1 is LNHDA and CDR2 SQIVND (reference sequence). The CDR3 nucleotides read TGTGCCAGTAGGGTGGGTAGCAGGGGGTCGTACGAGCAGTACTTC. It translates to CASRVGSRGSYEQYF. The entire variable domain, with the rest obtained from reference TRBV19 and TRBJ2-7, is as follows: DGGITQSPKYLFRKEGQNVTLSCEQNLNHDAMYWYRQDPGQGLRLIYYSQIVNDFQKGDIAEGYSVSREKKESFPLTVTSAQKNPTAFYLCASRVGSRGSYEQYFGPGTRLTVT.

The chain links TRBV9 to TRBJ1-3; D call uncertain. The CDR3 is made up of 16 amino acids. V dropped 0 bases and J dropped 1 base, with 11 bases sitting between them. Germline V lookup: CDR1 SGDLS, CDR2 YYNGEE. DNA of the CDR3: TGTGCCAGCAGCGTAGGTCCCGCTGGATCTGGAAACACCATATATTTT. Translating gives CASSVGPAGSGNTIYF.

This chain joins TRBV19 and TRBJ2-6, with D hard to call. Germline V gene lookup returns CDR1 LNHDA and CDR2 SQIVND (reference sequence). V dropped 8 bases and J dropped 4 bases, with 15 bases sitting between them. The CDR3 has 15 residues. The CDR3 protein is CASQPSTRGANVLTF. DNA of the CDR3: TGTGCCAGTCAACCCTCGACGAGGGGGGCCAACGTCCTGACTTTC.